The present entry profiles one TCR beta chain with its context. Its cognate antigen is unknown. Primers: 60 Vbeta forward and 13 Jbeta reverse. Method: immunoSEQ multiplex PCR; TCRdb's copy keeps in-frame clones and lacks some. The repertoire holds under 150,000 clones, with 75% to 90% as singletons. The data were obtained in a study of cytomegalovirus exposure and HLA in healthy donors. The study, taken as a whole, reports: TCR beta V segments were, for the most part, productive about 87% or about 30% of the time in an earlier analysis.

Sequenced material: PBMCs. This clonotype was sampled from a woman aged 40-49 years in good health and CMV-seronegative.

This CDR3 reads CASSEGLADIFDEQFF. CDR3 nucleotides: TGCGCCAGCAGCGAGGGACTAGCGGACATCTTCGATGAGCAGTTCTTC. This sequence joins TRBV5-1 and TRBJ2-1, with TRBD2 identical over 11 bases. This CDR3 has 16 residues. With 4 bases clipped from V and 8 bases from J, the junction kept 11 bases outside the gene matches. Germline V gene data show CDR1 as SGHRS and CDR2 as YFSETQ.